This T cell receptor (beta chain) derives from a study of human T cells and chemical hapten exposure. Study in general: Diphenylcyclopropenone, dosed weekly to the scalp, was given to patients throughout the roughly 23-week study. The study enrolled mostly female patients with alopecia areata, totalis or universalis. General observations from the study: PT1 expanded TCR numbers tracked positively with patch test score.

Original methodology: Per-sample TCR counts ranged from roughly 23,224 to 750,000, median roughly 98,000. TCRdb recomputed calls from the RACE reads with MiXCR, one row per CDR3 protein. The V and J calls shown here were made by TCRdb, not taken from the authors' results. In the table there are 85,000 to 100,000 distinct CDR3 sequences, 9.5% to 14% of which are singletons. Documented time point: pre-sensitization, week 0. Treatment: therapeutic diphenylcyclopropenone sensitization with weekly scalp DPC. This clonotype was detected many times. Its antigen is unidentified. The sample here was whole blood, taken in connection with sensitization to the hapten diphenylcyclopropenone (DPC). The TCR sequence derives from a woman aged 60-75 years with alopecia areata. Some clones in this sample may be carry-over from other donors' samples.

The CDR3 spells CATGRTGVSGELFF. CDR3 bases: TGCGCCACCGGCCGGACAGGCGTTTCGGGGGAGCTGTTTTTT. V and J are TRBV5-1 and TRBJ2-2, with 7 bases that match TRBD1. Germline CDR1 reads SGHRS; CDR2 reads YFSETQ. Losses at the gene ends were 9 bases for V and 8 bases for J; bases not matched to a gene: 13. CDR3 length equals 14 residues.